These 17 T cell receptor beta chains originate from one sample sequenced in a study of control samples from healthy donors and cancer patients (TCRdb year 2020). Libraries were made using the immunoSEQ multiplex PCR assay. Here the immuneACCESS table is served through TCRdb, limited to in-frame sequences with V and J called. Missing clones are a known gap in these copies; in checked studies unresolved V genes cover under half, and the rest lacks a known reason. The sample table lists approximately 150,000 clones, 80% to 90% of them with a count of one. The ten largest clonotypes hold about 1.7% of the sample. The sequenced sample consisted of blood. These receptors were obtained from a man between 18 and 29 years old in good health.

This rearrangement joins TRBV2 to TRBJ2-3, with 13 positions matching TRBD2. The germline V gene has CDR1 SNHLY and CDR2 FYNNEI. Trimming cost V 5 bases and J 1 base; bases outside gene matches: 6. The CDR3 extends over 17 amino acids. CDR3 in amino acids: CASSRTSGGDGTDTQYF. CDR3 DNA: TGTGCCAGCAGTAGGACTAGCGGGGGAGACGGCACAGATACGCAGTATTTT. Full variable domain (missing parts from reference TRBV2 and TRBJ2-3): EPEVTQTPSHQVTQMGQEVILRCVPISNHLYFYWYRQILGQKVEFLVSFYNNEISEKSEIFDDQFSVERPDGSNFTLKIRSTKLEDSAMYFCASSRTSGGDGTDTQYFGPGTRLTVL.

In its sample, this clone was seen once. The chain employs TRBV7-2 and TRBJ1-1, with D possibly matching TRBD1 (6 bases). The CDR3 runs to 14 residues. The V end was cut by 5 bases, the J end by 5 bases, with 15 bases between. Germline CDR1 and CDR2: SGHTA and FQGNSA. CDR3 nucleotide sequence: TGTGCCAGCAGCCCTCAGGGGAGGAGGACTGAAGCTTTCTTT. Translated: CASSPQGRRTEAFF. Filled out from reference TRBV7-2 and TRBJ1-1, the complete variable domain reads GAGVSQSPSNKVTEKGKDVELRCDPISGHTALYWYRQSLGQGLEFLIYFQGNSAPDKSGLPSDRFSAERTGGSVSTLTIQRTQQEDSAVYLCASSPQGRRTEAFFGQGTRLTVV.

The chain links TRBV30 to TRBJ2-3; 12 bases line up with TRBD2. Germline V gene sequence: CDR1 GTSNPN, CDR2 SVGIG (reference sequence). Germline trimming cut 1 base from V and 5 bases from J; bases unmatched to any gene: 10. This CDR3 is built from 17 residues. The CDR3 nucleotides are TGTGCCTGGAGTGCTCTACCTAGCGGGGGGGTAGTAGATACGCAGTATTTT. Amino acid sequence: CAWSALPSGGVVDTQYF.

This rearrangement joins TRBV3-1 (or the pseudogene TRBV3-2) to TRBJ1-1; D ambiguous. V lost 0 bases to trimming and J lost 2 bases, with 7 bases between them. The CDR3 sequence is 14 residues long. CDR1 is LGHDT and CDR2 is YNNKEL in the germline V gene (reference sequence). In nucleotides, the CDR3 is TGTGCCAGCAGCCAAGAATGGGATAACACTGAAGCTTTCTTT. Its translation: CASSQEWDNTEAFF.

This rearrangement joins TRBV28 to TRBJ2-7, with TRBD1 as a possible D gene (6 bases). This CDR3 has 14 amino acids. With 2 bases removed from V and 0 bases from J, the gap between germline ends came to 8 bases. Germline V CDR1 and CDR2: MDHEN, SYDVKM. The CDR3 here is CASSLQGTSYEQYF. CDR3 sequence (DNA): TGTGCCAGCAGTTTACAGGGGACCTCCTACGAGCAGTACTTC.

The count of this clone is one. The CDR3 here is CATSRARGGNSPLHF. The DNA of the CDR3 is TGTGCCACCAGCAGAGCAAGGGGGGGCAATTCACCCCTCCACTTT. The chain joins TRBV15 to TRBJ1-6, with a possible D match to TRBD1 (6 bases). V lost 1 base and J lost 7, with 11 bases in between. The CDR3 contains 15 residues. Germline V gene data show CDR1 as LNHNV and CDR2 as YYDKDF (reference sequence).

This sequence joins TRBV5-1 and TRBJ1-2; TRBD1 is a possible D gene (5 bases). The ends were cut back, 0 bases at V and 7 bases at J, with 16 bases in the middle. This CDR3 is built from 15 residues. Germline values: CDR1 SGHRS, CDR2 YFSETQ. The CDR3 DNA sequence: TGCGCCAGCAGCTTGGTGGCAGCGGGGGAGGGTGGCTACACCTTC. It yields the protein CASSLVAAGEGGYTF.

The chain's CDR3 is CASSRRRDGEAFF. The CDR3 DNA reads as TGTGCCAGCAGTCGGCGGAGGGATGGTGAAGCTTTCTTT. The chain recombines TRBV6-5 with TRBJ1-1; D uncertain. Trimming took 5 bases from V and 7 from J, leaving 14 bases between them. The CDR3 is made up of 13 amino acids. Germline assignment: CDR1 MNHEY and CDR2 SVGAGI.

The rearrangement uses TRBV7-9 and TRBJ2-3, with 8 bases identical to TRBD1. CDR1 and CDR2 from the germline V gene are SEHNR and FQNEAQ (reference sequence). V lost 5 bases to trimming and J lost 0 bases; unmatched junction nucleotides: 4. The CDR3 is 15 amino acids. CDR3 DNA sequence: TGTGCCAGCAGCCGTGGACAGGGTAGCACAGATACGCAGTATTTT. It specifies CASSRGQGSTDTQYF. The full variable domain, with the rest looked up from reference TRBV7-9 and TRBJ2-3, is DTGVSQNPRHKITKRGQNVTFRCDPISEHNRLYWYRQTLGQGPEFLTYFQNEAQLEKSRLLSDRFSAERPKGSFSTLEIQRTEQGDSAMYLCASSRGQGSTDTQYFGPGTRLTVL.

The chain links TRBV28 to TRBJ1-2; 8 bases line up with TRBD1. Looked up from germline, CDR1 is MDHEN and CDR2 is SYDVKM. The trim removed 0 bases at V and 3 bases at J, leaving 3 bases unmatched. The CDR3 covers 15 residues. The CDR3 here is CASSLWTGAHYGYTF. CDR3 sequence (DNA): TGTGCCAGCAGTTTATGGACAGGGGCACACTATGGCTACACCTTC.

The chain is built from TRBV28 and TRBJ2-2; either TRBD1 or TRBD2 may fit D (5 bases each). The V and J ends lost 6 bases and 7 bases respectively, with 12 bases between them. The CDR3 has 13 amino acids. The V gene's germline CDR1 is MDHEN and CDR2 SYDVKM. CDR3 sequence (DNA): TGTGCCAGCAGGGGTAATGGGGGCGGGGAGCTGTTTTTT. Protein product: CASRGNGGGELFF.

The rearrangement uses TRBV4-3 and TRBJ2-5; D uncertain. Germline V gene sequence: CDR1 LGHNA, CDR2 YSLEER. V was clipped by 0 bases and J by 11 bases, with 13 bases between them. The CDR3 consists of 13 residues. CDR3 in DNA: TGCGCCAGCAGCCAAGATTACGGCCTGCCGCAGTACTTC. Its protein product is CASSQDYGLPQYF.

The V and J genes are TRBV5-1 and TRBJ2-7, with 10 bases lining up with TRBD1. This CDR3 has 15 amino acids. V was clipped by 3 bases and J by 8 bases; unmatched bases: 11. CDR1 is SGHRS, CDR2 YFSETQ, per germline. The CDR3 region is CASSYSTGGRNKQYF. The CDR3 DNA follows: TGCGCCAGCAGCTACTCGACAGGGGGCAGAAACAAGCAGTACTTC. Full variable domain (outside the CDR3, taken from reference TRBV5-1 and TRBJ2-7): KAGVTQTPRYLIKTRGQQVTLSCSPISGHRSVSWYQQTPGQGLQFLFEYFSETQRNKGNFPGRFSGRQFSNSRSEMNVSTLELGDSALYLCASSYSTGGRNKQYFGPGTRLTVT.

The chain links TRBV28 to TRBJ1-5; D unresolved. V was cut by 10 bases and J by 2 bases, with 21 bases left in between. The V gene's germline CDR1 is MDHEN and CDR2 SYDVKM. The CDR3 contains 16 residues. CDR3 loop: CATIPAGVRGNQPQHF. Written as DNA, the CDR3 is TGTGCCACCATACCCGCGGGCGTAAGGGGCAATCAGCCCCAGCATTTT.

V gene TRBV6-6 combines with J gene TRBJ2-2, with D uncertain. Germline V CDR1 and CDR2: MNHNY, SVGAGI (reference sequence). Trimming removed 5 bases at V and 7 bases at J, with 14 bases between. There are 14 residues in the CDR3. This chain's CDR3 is CASSLGPLGGELFF. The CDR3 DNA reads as TGTGCCAGCAGTCTCGGACCACTCGGCGGGGAGCTGTTTTTT.

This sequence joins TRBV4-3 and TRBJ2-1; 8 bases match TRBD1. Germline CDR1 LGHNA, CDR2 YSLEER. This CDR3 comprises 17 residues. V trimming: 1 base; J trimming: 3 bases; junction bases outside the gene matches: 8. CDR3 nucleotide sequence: TGCGCCAGCAGCCAAGGCCGGGACAGGACCCTCTACAATGAGCAGTTCTTC. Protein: CASSQGRDRTLYNEQFF.

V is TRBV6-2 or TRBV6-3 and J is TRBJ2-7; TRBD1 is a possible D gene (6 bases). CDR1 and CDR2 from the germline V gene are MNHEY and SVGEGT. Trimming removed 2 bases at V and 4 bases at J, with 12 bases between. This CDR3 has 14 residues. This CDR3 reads CASSYTRGFYEQYF. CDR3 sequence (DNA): TGTGCCAGCAGTTACACCAGGGGATTTTACGAGCAGTACTTC.